The 6 T cell receptor beta chains presented below share a single source sample, sequenced in a study of OX40 agonist ivuxolimab in advanced cancers. TCRdb keeps only in-frame clones here, not all; method: immunoSEQ multiplex PCR. The repertoire consists of 40,000 to 45,000 clones, with roughly 90% occurring once and the leading ten covering 13% to 15%. The sample in question was CD4+ or CD8+ T cells sorted from blood, obtained in a trial of the OX40 agonist ivuxolimab. Receptors were obtained from an adult with an advanced solid tumor such as melanoma, head and neck, liver or kidney cancer.

The rearrangement joins TRBV11-2 to TRBJ2-3; D gene uncertain. The V and J ends lost 1 base and 3 bases respectively, with 5 bases between them. The germline CDR1 and CDR2 sequences are SGHAT and FQNNGV. CDR3 length equals 13 residues. The DNA of the CDR3 is TGTGCCAGCAGCTTAGGTTATACAGATACGCAGTATTTT. It yields the protein CASSLGYTDTQYF.

The chain recombines TRBV4-1 with TRBJ2-1; 9 positions agree with TRBD2. J lost 9 bases, V lost 1 base, and 10 bases had no gene match. Germline CDR1 is MGHRA and CDR2 is YSYEKL. CDR3 length: 16 residues. This CDR3 is CASSQVGGRAPAEQFF. The CDR3 DNA reads as TGCGCCAGCAGCCAAGTGGGCGGGAGGGCCCCCGCTGAGCAGTTCTTC.

The chain joins TRBV7-6 to TRBJ1-1, with D hard to call. V gave up 1 base and J gave up 1 base, with 4 bases separating them. This CDR3 contains 13 residues. Germline loops: CDR1 SGHVS, CDR2 FNYEAQ. The CDR3 here is CASSLGANTEAFF. CDR3 nucleotide sequence: TGTGCCAGCAGCTTAGGGGCGAACACTGAAGCTTTCTTT.

The chain carries TRBV7-3 and TRBJ2-3, with unresolved D. Between the trimmed V and J ends, which lost 5 bases and 0 bases, there was a span of 12 bases. This CDR3 is 15 amino acids long. CDR1 is SGHTA, CDR2 FQGTGA, per germline. Here the CDR3 DNA reads TGTGCCAGCAGCGCTTGGGGTTCTAGCACAGATACGCAGTATTTT. It yields the protein CASSAWGSSTDTQYF. Full variable domain (rest looked up from reference TRBV7-3 and TRBJ2-3): GAGVSQTPSNKVTEKGKYVELRCDPISGHTALYWYRQSLGQGPEFLIYFQGTGAADDSGLPNDRFFAVRPEGSVSTLKIQRTERGDSAVYLCASSAWGSSTDTQYFGPGTRLTVL.

As DNA, the CDR3 is TGTGCCAGTAGTGCTTACAGGGGGGAGAGCGAGCAGTACTTC. Translated: CASSAYRGESEQYF. This chain connects TRBV19 to TRBJ2-7; 8 nucleotides align to TRBD1. Trimming took 5 bases from V and 6 from J; bases not matched to a gene: 9. The CDR3 length is 14 residues. The germline CDR1 and CDR2 sequences are LNHDA and SQIVND (reference sequence).

This clone was recorded a few times. The CDR3 is CASSLLGTGGKLFF. The CDR3 DNA reads TGTGCCAGCAGTTTATTAGGGACAGGGGGTAAACTGTTTTTT. The V call is TRBV27, the J call TRBJ1-4; 11 nucleotides line up with TRBD1. CDR3 size: 14 residues. Germline V gene lookup returns CDR1 MNHEY and CDR2 SMNVEV (reference sequence). J was trimmed by 11 bases and V by 1 base; bases with no gene match: 3.